This T cell receptor (beta chain) is from a study of T cells after yellow fever vaccination (dated by TCRdb to the late 2010s). Study-level background: Libraries from fractions with low cell numbers were prepared with the SMART-Seq v4 Ultra Low Input RNA kit. To follow T-cell clones before and after both primary and booster YFV17D yellow fever vaccination, bulk TCR alpha and beta repertoires underwent longitudinal sequencing. The cohort comprised two healthy male donors, one aged 18 to 30 and one aged 30 to 39 years. Blood samples were taken at several timepoints before and after primary and secondary immunization, and bulk PBMC replicates and cell subsets were isolated. The paper as a whole reports these results and caveats: Compared with the primary T-cell response, the secondary T-cell response was faster but weaker, reaching its peak on day 5 rather than on day 15. Computational filtering was required because FACS-sorted repertoires could contain abundant contaminating clonotypes from the bulk population. The study included only two donors, which limits how far the findings can be generalized. Most clones expanded after primary vaccination (almost 97% of CD4 and 80% to 90% of CD8) were re-detected after the booster, suggesting that broad memory maintenance occurred. A small fraction of clonotypes appeared in both the CD4 and CD8 compartments, likely as a result of convergent recombination.

TCR cDNA was synthesized by 5'RACE template switching, through which a universal primer site and unique molecular identifiers were introduced. Priming of cDNA synthesis was performed from both the TCR alpha and TCR beta constant segments. Library amplification involved two PCR steps, and the second step added sample barcodes and sequencing adapters. Sequencing of libraries was performed on Illumina HiSeq 2500 (2x100 bp) or NovaSeq (2x150 bp). The authors' analysis ran thus. Demultiplexing of reads and collapsing into UMI consensus sequences were performed with MIGEC, and V(D)J alignment was carried out with MiXCR. Using edgeR on replicate PBMC samples, clonotypes were called vaccine-responding if FDR was below 0.01 and the log2 fold change was above 5 up to day 15. Each bulk clonotype was labeled CD4 or CD8 based on which sequenced repertoire, CD4 or CD8, contained the clonotype at higher abundance. TCRdb reprocessing: public reads trimmed at Q25 with fastp, clones called with MiXCR, in-frame beta chains kept. Every distinct CDR3 protein forms one entry, paired with its most common genes and DNA. TCRdb, not the authors, supplied the V and J calls. Across this sample there are 300,000 or so distinct CDR3 sequences, with around 6.8% seen only once. The leading ten clones occupy roughly a sixth of the sample.

As to this clonotype: Its antigen is still unknown. Base-call qualities are not available, and no considerably larger clone is one nucleotide away.

The sample's treatment or condition label, decoded: live attenuated yellow fever vaccine strain. At every blood-draw timepoint, two biological replicates of bulk PBMCs were collected. A standard Ficoll-Paque protocol was used to isolate PBMCs from peripheral blood. TriZol was used to extract RNA from bulk PBMCs, from CD4 and CD8 fractions, and from dextramer-positive and dextramer-negative fractions. This TCR was recovered from a man aged 18 to 29 who received the YFV17D yellow fever vaccine. The specimen comprised PBMCs, sampled roughly 47 days after the first yellow fever vaccination.

The nucleotide sequence reads TGCGCCAGCAGCCCTAAAATCCCGGGACAGTTTCAAGCTAACTATGGCTACACCTTC. This codes for CASSPKIPGQFQANYGYTF. The chain links TRBV5-1 with TRBJ1-2; TRBD1 agrees with 7 junctional bases. The CDR3 starts with the cysteine, ends with the phenylalanine, and has 19 residues. The read is trimmed to its CDR3 DNA, 57 bases read in frame from base 1. CDR1 and CDR2, looked up from the germline V gene, are SGHRS and YFSETQ. For this chain, trimming is 4 bases at the V end and 0 bases at the J end, and the number of junction bases without a gene match is 18.